This T cell receptor (beta chain) appears in the sequencing data of a study of identifying expanded T cells in peripheral blood. Study results and limitations: Technical replicates showed around 1.3 changed clones; about two weeks approximately 15; four weeks 19. Approximately two-week clone count variance significantly increased as total template count grew.

With regard to this clone: The antigen is unknown.

This table comes from immunoSEQ multiplex PCR, and its TCRdb copy is limited to in-frame clones, with some not included. The sample has around 120,000 clones; more than 80% are singletons. Trimming cost V 0 bases and J 2 bases; bases outside gene matches: 7. This CDR3 is built from 17 residues. Germline values: CDR1 MGHRA, CDR2 YSYEKL. During the collection period, no donor immune events like infections were recorded. The chain has TRBV4-1 and TRBJ2-3; 8 positions match TRBD2. The sample consisted of blood. The receptor was derived from a person between 18 and 75 years old in good health. The chain's CDR3 is CASSQERQRGFTDTQYF. The CDR3 DNA is TGCGCCAGCAGCCAAGAAAGGCAGCGGGGGTTCACAGATACGCAGTATTTT.